What follows is one T cell receptor beta chain and its context. The sample belongs to a study of T cell responses to AZD1222 COVID-19 vaccine. Sequencing used immunoSEQ multiplex PCR; TCRdb keeps in-frame clones, though not all of them. The data show 120,000 to 150,000 clones, around nine tenths seen once. V was cut by 4 bases and J by 2 bases, with 18 bases left in between. The CDR3 loop spans 17 amino acids. Germline V CDR1 and CDR2: SGHAT, FQNNGV. This sequence joins TRBV11-2 and TRBJ2-1; a weak D match, TRBD2 (7 bases). The TCR originated in an adult in good health. The input for sequencing was peripheral blood, taken on day 0 of AZD1222 vaccination. The DNA of the CDR3 is TGTGCCAGCAGCTCGGGGGGCGCGGGAGCTACCTACAATGAGCAGTTCTTC. Residues: CASSSGGAGATYNEQFF.